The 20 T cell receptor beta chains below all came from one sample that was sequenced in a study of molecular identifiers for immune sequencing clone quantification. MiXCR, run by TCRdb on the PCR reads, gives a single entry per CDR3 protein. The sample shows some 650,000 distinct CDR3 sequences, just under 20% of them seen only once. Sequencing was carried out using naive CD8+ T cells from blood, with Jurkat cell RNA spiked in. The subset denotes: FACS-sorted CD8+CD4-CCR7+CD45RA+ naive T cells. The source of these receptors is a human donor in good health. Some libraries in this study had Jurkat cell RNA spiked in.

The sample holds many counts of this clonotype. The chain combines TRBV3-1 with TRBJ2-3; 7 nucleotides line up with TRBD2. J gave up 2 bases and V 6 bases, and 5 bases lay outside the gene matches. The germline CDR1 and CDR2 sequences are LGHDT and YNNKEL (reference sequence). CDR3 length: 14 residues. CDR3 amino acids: CASRGDYFTDTQYF. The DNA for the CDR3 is TGTGCCAGCAGGGGGGACTACTTCACAGATACGCAGTATTTT.

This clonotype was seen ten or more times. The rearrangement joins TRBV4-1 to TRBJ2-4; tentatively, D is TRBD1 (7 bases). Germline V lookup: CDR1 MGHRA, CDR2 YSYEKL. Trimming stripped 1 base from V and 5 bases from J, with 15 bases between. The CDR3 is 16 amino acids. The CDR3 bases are TGCGCCAGCAGCCAAGCAGGGGGGCAGGGGGAAAACATTCAGTACTTC. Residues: CASSQAGGQGENIQYF.

The CDR3 DNA sequence: TGTGCCAGCAGCCAAGATCCCGGGACAGCCACCTACAATGAGCAGTTCTTC. It is translated as CASSQDPGTATYNEQFF. The genes are TRBV3-1 and TRBJ2-1; TRBD1 matches at 7 bases. The CDR3 is 17 amino acids. The V and J ends lost 0 bases and 2 bases, in that order; junction bases with no gene match: 7. Germline V CDR1 and CDR2: LGHDT, YNNKEL (reference sequence).

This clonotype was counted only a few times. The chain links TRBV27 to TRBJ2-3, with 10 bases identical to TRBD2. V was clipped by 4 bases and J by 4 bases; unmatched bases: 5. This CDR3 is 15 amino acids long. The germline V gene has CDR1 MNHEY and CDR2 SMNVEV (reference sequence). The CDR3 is CASSWSGRGSDTQYF. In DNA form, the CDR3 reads TGTGCCAGCAGTTGGAGCGGGAGGGGGTCAGATACGCAGTATTTT.

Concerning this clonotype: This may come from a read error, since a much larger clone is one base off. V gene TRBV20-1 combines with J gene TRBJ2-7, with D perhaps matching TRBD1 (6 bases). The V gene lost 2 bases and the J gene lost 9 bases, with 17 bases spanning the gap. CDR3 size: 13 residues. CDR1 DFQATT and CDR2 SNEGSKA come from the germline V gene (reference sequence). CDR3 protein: CSARRATGTGQYF. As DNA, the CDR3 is TGCAGTGCTAGACGGGCGACAGGTACCGGGCAGTACTTC.

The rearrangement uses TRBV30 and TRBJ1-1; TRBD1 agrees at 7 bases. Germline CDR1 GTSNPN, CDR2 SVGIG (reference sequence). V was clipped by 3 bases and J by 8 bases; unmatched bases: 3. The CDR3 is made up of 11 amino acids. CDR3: CAWRLTGEAFF. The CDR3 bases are TGTGCCTGGAGGTTGACAGGGGAAGCTTTCTTT.

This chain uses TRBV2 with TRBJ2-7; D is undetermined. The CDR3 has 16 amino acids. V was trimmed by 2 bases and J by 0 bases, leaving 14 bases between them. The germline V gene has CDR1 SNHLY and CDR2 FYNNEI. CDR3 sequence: CASSERPSELSYEQYF. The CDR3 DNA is TGTGCCAGCAGTGAACGACCCAGCGAGCTCTCCTACGAGCAGTACTTC.

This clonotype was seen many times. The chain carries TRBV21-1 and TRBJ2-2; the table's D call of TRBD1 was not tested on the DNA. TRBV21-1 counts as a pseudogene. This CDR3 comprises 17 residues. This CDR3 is CASSRSGTGNPTGELFF. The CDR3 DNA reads TGTGCCAGCAGCAGATCCGGGACAGGGAACCCCACCGGGGAGCTGTTTTTT.

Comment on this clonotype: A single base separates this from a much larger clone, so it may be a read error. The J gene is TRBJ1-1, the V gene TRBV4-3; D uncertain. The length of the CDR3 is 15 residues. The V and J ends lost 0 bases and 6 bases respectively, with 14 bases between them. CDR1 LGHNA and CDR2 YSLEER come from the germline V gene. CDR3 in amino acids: CASSQDTWRNAEAFF. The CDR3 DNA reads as TGCGCCAGCAGCCAAGATACGTGGAGAAACGCTGAAGCTTTCTTT.

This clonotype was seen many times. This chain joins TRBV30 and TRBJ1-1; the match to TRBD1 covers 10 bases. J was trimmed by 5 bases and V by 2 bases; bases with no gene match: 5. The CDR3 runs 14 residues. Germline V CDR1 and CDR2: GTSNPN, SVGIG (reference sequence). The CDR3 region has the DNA TGTGCCTGGAGTACGACAGGGGGCTGGACTGAAGCTTTCTTT. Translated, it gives CAWSTTGGWTEAFF. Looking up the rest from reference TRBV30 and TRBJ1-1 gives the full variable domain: SQTIHQWPATLVQPVGSPLSLECTVEGTSNPNLYWYRQAAGRGLQLLFYSVGIGQISSEVPQNLSASRPQDRQFILSSKKLLLSDSGFYLCAWSTTGGWTEAFFGQGTRLTVV.

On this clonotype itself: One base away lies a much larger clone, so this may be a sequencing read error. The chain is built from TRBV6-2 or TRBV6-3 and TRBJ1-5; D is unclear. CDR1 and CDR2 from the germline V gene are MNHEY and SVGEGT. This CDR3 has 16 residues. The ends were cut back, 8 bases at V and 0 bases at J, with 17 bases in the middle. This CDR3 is CASGTATTRSNQPQHF. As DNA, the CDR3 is TGTGCCAGCGGAACCGCGACGACACGTAGCAATCAGCCCCAGCATTTT.

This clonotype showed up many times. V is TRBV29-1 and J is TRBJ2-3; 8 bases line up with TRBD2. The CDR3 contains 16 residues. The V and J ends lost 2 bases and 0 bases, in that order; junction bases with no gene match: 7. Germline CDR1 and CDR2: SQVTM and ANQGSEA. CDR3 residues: CSVELGLVLSTDTQYF. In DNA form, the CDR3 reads TGCAGCGTTGAATTGGGACTAGTTTTGAGCACAGATACGCAGTATTTT.

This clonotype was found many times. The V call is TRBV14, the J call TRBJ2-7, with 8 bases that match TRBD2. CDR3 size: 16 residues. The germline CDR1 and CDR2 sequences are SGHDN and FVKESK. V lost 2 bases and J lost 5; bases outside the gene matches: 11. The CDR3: CASSQKDGRAEDEQYF. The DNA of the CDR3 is TGTGCCAGCAGCCAAAAGGACGGGAGGGCCGAAGACGAGCAGTACTTC.

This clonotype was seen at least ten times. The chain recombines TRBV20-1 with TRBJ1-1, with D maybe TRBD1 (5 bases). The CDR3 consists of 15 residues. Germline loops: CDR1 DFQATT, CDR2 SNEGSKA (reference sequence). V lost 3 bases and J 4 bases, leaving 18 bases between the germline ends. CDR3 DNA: TGCAGTGCTAGGATGGGGGGTCCCCTTGGCACTGAAGCTTTCTTT. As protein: CSARMGGPLGTEAFF.

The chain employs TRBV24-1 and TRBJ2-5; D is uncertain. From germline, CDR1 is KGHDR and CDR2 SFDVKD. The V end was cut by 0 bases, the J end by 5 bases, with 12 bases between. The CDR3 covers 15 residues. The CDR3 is CATSDLEPLGETQYF. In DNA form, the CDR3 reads TGTGCCACCAGTGATTTGGAGCCGTTGGGCGAGACCCAGTACTTC.

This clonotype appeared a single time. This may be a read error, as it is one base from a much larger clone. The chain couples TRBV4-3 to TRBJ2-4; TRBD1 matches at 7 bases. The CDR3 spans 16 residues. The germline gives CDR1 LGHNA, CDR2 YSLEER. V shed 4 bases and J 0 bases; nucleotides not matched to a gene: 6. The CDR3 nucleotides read TGCGCCAGCAGCCCCGGGGACAGAGTAGCCAAAAACATTCAGTACTTC. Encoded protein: CASSPGDRVAKNIQYF.

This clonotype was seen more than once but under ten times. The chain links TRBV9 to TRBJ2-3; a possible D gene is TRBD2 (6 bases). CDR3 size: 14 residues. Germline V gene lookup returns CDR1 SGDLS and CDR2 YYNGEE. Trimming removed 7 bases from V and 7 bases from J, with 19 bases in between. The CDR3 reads CASAASWDLHTQYF. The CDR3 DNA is TGTGCCAGCGCCGCAAGCTGGGACTTACATACGCAGTATTTT. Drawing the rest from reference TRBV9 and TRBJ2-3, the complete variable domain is DSGVTQTPKHLITATGQRVTLRCSPRSGDLSVYWYQQSLDQGLQFLIQYYNGEERAKGNILERFSAQQFPDLHSELNLSSLELGDSALYFCASAASWDLHTQYFGPGTRLTVL.

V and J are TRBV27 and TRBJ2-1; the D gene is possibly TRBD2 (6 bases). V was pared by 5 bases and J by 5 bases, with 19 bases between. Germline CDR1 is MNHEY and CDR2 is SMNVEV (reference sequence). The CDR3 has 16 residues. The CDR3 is CASSILSWGGHNEQFF. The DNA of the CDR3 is TGTGCCAGCAGTATATTAAGCTGGGGAGGCCACAATGAGCAGTTCTTC.

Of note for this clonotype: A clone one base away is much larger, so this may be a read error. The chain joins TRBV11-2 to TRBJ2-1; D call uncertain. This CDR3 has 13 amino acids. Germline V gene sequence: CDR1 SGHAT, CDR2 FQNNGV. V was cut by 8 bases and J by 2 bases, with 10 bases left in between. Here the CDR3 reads CASGYPPYNEQFF. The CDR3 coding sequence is TGTGCCAGCGGCTATCCCCCCTACAATGAGCAGTTCTTC.

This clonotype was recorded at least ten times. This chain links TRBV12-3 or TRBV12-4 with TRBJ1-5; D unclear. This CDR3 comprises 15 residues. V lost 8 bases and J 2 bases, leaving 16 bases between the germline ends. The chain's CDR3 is CASQRAMGGNQPQHF. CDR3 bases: TGTGCCAGCCAAAGGGCCATGGGAGGCAATCAGCCCCAGCATTTT.